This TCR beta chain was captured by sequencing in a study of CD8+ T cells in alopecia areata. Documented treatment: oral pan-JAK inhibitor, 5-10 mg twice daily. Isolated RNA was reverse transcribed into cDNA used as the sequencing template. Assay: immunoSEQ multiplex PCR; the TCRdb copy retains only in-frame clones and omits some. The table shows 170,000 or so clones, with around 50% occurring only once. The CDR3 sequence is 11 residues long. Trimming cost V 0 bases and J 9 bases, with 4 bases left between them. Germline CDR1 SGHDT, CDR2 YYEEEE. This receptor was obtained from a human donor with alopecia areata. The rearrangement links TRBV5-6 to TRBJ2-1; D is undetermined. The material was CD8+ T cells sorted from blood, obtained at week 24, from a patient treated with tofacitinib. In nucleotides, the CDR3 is TGTGCCAGCAGCTTGGGCCCTGAGCAGTTCTTC. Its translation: CASSLGPEQFF. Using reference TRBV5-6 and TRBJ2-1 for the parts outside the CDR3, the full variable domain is DAGVTQSPTHLIKTRGQQVTLRCSPKSGHDTVSWYQQALGQGPQFIFQYYEEEERQRGNFPDRFSGHQFPNYSSELNVNALLLGDSALYLCASSLGPEQFFGPGTRLTVL.